This is a list of T cell receptor beta chains from one sample in a study of beta chain features in type 1 diabetes. Measured with immunoSEQ multiplex PCR; TCRdb has only the in-frame clones, and not every one. The table records hundreds of thousands of clones, about 12% of them present only once. The sample was naive CD4+ T cells from blood. All receptors derive from a man between 18 and 35 years old in good health. CDR3s include the opening cysteine and the closing phenylalanine or tryptophan. The D gene is left open where the match is weak. Size is omitted from some rows. Given values are once, few, many or a class for expanded clones.

abundance: few; d_gene: .; j_gene: TRBJ1-5; v_gene: TRBV30; CDR3aa: CAWRDRTGQPQHF; CDR3nt: TGTGCCTGGCGAGACAGGACGGGTCAGCCCCAGCATTTT
abundance: few; d_gene: TRBD2; j_gene: TRBJ2-5; v_gene: TRBV2; CDR3aa: CASARLAGVQETQYF; CDR3nt: TGTGCCAGCGCACGGCTAGCGGGGGTCCAAGAGACCCAGTACTTC
abundance: .; d_gene: TRBD1; j_gene: TRBJ2-7; v_gene: TRBV19; CDR3aa: CASQQGDSSIYEQYF; CDR3nt: TGTGCCAGCCAACAAGGGGACAGTTCGATCTACGAGCAGTACTTC
abundance: .; d_gene: TRBD2; j_gene: TRBJ2-2; v_gene: TRBV7-3; CDR3aa: CASSLMGALAAPGELFF; CDR3nt: TGTGCCAGCAGCTTAATGGGTGCACTAGCGGCACCCGGGGAGCTGTTTTTT
abundance: .; d_gene: .; j_gene: TRBJ2-2; v_gene: TRBV7-9; CDR3aa: CASSPIWARASTGELFF; CDR3nt: TGTGCCAGCAGCCCTATTTGGGCCAGGGCATCTACCGGGGAGCTGTTTTTT
abundance: few; d_gene: .; j_gene: TRBJ2-7; v_gene: TRBV5-1; CDR3aa: CASSLGVPYEQYF; CDR3nt: TGCGCCAGCAGCTTGGGAGTGCCCTACGAGCAGTACTTC
abundance: .; d_gene: TRBD1; j_gene: TRBJ2-5; v_gene: TRBV15; CDR3aa: CATSSGQGAVSETQYF; CDR3nt: TGTGCCACCAGCAGTGGACAGGGGGCGGTTTCGGAGACCCAGTACTTC
abundance: .; d_gene: .; j_gene: TRBJ1-4; v_gene: TRBV9; CDR3aa: CASSPSGGDEKLFF; CDR3nt: TGTGCCAGCAGCCCCTCTGGGGGGGATGAAAAACTGTTTTTT
abundance: .; d_gene: TRBD1; j_gene: TRBJ2-7; v_gene: TRBV28; CDR3aa: CASTRGLYEQYF; CDR3nt: TGTGCCAGCACCAGGGGGCTTTACGAGCAGTACTTC
abundance: .; d_gene: .; j_gene: TRBJ1-2; v_gene: TRBV27; CDR3aa: CASSSAPEVYGYTF; CDR3nt: TGTGCCAGCAGTTCCGCCCCCGAGGTTTATGGCTACACCTTC
abundance: few; d_gene: .; j_gene: TRBJ1-3; v_gene: TRBV7-2; CDR3aa: CASTILRGSGNTIYF; CDR3nt: TGTGCCAGCACCATCCTGCGAGGCTCTGGAAACACCATATATTTT
abundance: .; d_gene: TRBD2; j_gene: TRBJ2-1; v_gene: TRBV27; CDR3aa: CARTSARSYNEQFF; CDR3nt: TGTGCCAGAACTAGCGCCCGCTCCTACAATGAGCAGTTCTTC
abundance: .; d_gene: TRBD1; j_gene: TRBJ2-3; v_gene: TRBV5-4; CDR3aa: CASSSGTGVTDTQYF; CDR3nt: TGTGCCAGCAGCTCCGGGACAGGGGTCACAGATACGCAGTATTTT
abundance: few; d_gene: TRBD2; j_gene: TRBJ2-4; v_gene: TRBV7-2; CDR3aa: CASSLVSSGSDIQYF; CDR3nt: TGTGCCAGCAGCTTAGTGTCTAGCGGGAGTGACATTCAGTACTTC
abundance: few; d_gene: TRBD2; j_gene: TRBJ2-3; v_gene: TRBV5-1; CDR3aa: CASSPEVTGGRTQYF; CDR3nt: TGCGCCAGCAGCCCGGAGGTCACGGGGGGGCGTACGCAGTATTTT
abundance: few; d_gene: TRBD1; j_gene: TRBJ2-3; v_gene: TRBV7-9; CDR3aa: CASSSGTGRGEADTQYF; CDR3nt: TGTGCCAGCAGCTCAGGGACAGGCCGAGGAGAGGCAGATACGCAGTATTTT
abundance: few; d_gene: TRBD2; j_gene: TRBJ2-3; v_gene: TRBV5-4; CDR3aa: CASSRGTSGLTDTQYF; CDR3nt: TGTGCCAGCAGCAGAGGGACTAGCGGCCTCACAGATACGCAGTATTTT
abundance: .; d_gene: TRBD1; j_gene: TRBJ1-4; v_gene: TRBV5-8; CDR3aa: CASSVGQGEEKLFF; CDR3nt: TGTGCCAGCAGCGTCGGACAGGGTGAGGAAAAACTGTTTTTT
abundance: few; d_gene: TRBD1; j_gene: TRBJ2-7; v_gene: TRBV28; CDR3aa: CASSVGQGAREQYF; CDR3nt: TGTGCCAGCAGCGTGGGGCAGGGGGCGCGTGAGCAGTACTTC
abundance: few; d_gene: TRBD2; j_gene: TRBJ2-7; v_gene: TRBV14; CDR3aa: CASSQGAGGAIYEQYF; CDR3nt: TGTGCCAGCAGCCAAGGAGCGGGGGGCGCAATATACGAGCAGTACTTC
abundance: few; d_gene: .; j_gene: TRBJ1-2; v_gene: TRBV7-8; CDR3aa: CASSLGQGIGGYTF; CDR3nt: TGTGCCAGCAGCTTAGGGCAGGGGATAGGGGGCTACACCTTC
abundance: few; d_gene: .; j_gene: TRBJ2-7; v_gene: TRBV7-2; CDR3aa: CASSFLVDSSYEQYF; CDR3nt: TGTGCCAGCAGCTTTTTGGTTGATAGCTCCTACGAGCAGTACTTC